This record covers a single T cell receptor (beta chain). The record originates from a study of cytotoxic CD8 clonotypes in ibrutinib-treated CLL. The CDR3 totals 13 residues. CDR1 SGHDT and CDR2 YYEEEE come from the germline V gene. V was shortened by 1 base and J by 4 bases, with 8 bases between the two germline ends. TCRdb's copy holds only in-frame clones and misses some; the assay was immunoSEQ multiplex PCR. The sample lists 60,000 or so clones, 57% seen once, with about 14% in the top ten. The clonotype comes from a human donor with chronic lymphocytic leukemia. The chain has TRBV5-6 and TRBJ1-2; D call uncertain. This specimen was PBMCs, taken after 12 months of ibrutinib treatment. The CDR3 DNA sequence: TGTGCCAGCAGCTTGCGAAGACTCTATGGCTACACCTTC. Translation gives CASSLRRLYGYTF.